Shown below are 23 T cell receptor beta chains from a single sample sequenced in a study of shared clonotypes between healthy human individuals. Sequenced by immunoSEQ multiplex PCR; TCRdb stores in-frame clones only, minus some. The sample has a few million clones, about 90% seen once; the top ten hold 0.37%. Sequenced material: naive CD4+ T cells from PBMCs. The subset is: CD45RA+ positively selected. These TCRs come from a man younger than 30 in good health. Some clones in this sample may be carry-over from other donors' samples.

The chain carries TRBV18 and TRBJ1-5; TRBD1 might be the D (6 bases). The CDR3 is made up of 14 amino acids. CDR1 and CDR2 (germline): KGHSH, LQKENI. V gave up 6 bases and J gave up 0 bases, with 9 bases separating them. The CDR3 here is CASSDSYSNQPQHF. The CDR3 bases are TGTGCCAGCTCGGACAGCTATAGCAATCAGCCCCAGCATTTT.

The gene calls are TRBV18 and TRBJ2-1; 10 nucleotides align to TRBD2. In germline, CDR1 is KGHSH, CDR2 LQKENI. The CDR3 contains 24 residues. Trimming took 0 bases from V and 5 from J; bases not matched to a gene: 28. CDR3 sequence reads: CASSPPKILNLVQQREGSHNEQFF. CDR3 nucleotides: TGTGCCAGCTCACCACCGAAAATATTAAACCTAGTACAACAGCGGGAGGGTTCCCACAATGAGCAGTTCTTC.

The rearrangement uses TRBV19 and TRBJ2-2; D may be TRBD2 (5 bases). The CDR3 contains 12 residues. V was shortened by 9 bases and J by 6 bases, with 11 bases between the two germline ends. Germline CDR1 LNHDA, CDR2 SQIVND (reference sequence). This CDR3 is CASQGGPGELFF. In nucleotides, the CDR3 is TGTGCCAGCCAAGGAGGTCCCGGGGAGCTGTTTTTT. The variable domain in full, completed from reference TRBV19 and TRBJ2-2, reads DGGITQSPKYLFRKEGQNVTLSCEQNLNHDAMYWYRQDPGQGLRLIYYSQIVNDFQKGDIAEGYSVSREKKESFPLTVTSAQKNPTAFYLCASQGGPGELFFGEGSRLTVL.

This clone is a singleton in its sample. This chain uses TRBV2 with TRBJ2-1; the D gene is possibly TRBD2 (6 bases). The CDR3 totals 13 residues. Per germline, CDR1 SNHLY and CDR2 FYNNEI. Trimming removed 5 bases at V and 7 bases at J, with 12 bases between. The CDR3 bases are TGTGCCAGCAGTAGACTAGTGAAGAATGAGCAGTTCTTC. This gives the protein CASSRLVKNEQFF.

The chain is built from TRBV7-3 and TRBJ2-7; 8 bases are shared with TRBD2. The CDR3 spans 14 residues. Trimming cost V 3 bases and J 4 bases; bases outside gene matches: 5. The V gene's germline CDR1 is SGHTA and CDR2 FQGTGA. The CDR3 nucleotides read TGTGCCAGCAGCTTTGCGGGAGGAAGGTACGAGCAGTACTTC. Translated, it gives CASSFAGGRYEQYF.

Note on this clone: The same CDR3 can be traced to other DNA sequences in this sample. The chain combines TRBV6-1 with TRBJ1-5, with 8 bases lining up with TRBD1. V trimming: 5 bases; J trimming: 4 bases; junction bases outside the gene matches: 7. This CDR3 is 15 amino acids long. CDR1 and CDR2 (germline): MNHNS, SASEGT. This chain's CDR3 is CASSPGTGGNQPQHF. The CDR3 DNA reads TGTGCCAGCAGTCCAGGGACAGGAGGAAATCAGCCCCAGCATTTT.

CDR3: CASSPEGTFGQPQHF. CDR3 DNA: TGTGCCAGTAGTCCCGAGGGGACCTTTGGACAGCCCCAGCATTTT. The V gene is TRBV19, the J gene TRBJ1-5; D might be TRBD1 (5 bases). Germline CDR1 is LNHDA and CDR2 is SQIVND (reference sequence). V dropped 5 bases and J dropped 7 bases, with 18 bases sitting between them. This CDR3 has 15 residues.

This clone was seen only a few times. This sequence joins TRBV5-1 and TRBJ1-1; D gene unclear. The CDR3 has 13 amino acids. Trimming stripped 5 bases from V and 3 bases from J, with 11 bases between. The germline V gene encodes CDR1 SGHRS and CDR2 YFSETQ. The CDR3 bases are TGCGCCAGCAGGTGGGGTGTCGACACTGAAGCTTTCTTT. This encodes CASRWGVDTEAFF.

The chain couples TRBV7-2 to TRBJ2-3; 12 nucleotides align to TRBD2. Per germline, CDR1 SGHTA and CDR2 FQGNSA. The CDR3 consists of 16 residues. The ends lost 5 bases at V and 4 bases at J; junction bases unmatched: 7. The CDR3 loop reads CASSVTTSGSADTQYF. The CDR3 DNA is TGTGCCAGCAGCGTTACGACTAGCGGGAGCGCAGATACGCAGTATTTT.

This chain links TRBV5-4 with TRBJ2-1; 9 nucleotides align to TRBD1. After removal of 3 bases from V and 8 bases from J, the junction contained 9 bases not matched to a gene. Germline V lookup: CDR1 SGHNT, CDR2 YYREEE (reference sequence). The CDR3 totals 15 residues. Here the CDR3 DNA reads TGTGCCAGCAGCTCCAGGACAGGGGAAGGCGATGAGCAGTTCTTC. Translated: CASSSRTGEGDEQFF. The whole variable domain, remainder taken from reference TRBV5-4 and TRBJ2-1, is ETGVTQSPTHLIKTRGQQVTLRCSSQSGHNTVSWYQQALGQGPQFIFQYYREEENGRGNFPPRFSGLQFPNYSSELNVNALELDDSALYLCASSSRTGEGDEQFFGPGTRLTVL.

The J gene is TRBJ2-5, the V gene TRBV9, with TRBD1 matching 7 bases. The CDR3 consists of 14 residues. After removal of 2 bases from V and 3 bases from J, the junction contained 4 bases not matched to a gene. Germline values: CDR1 SGDLS, CDR2 YYNGEE. The DNA for the CDR3 is TGTGCCAGCAGCGTTCAAACAGGGGAAGAGACCCAGTACTTC. The encoded protein is CASSVQTGEETQYF.

V gene TRBV28 combines with J gene TRBJ1-1; D is unclear. The germline V gene has CDR1 MDHEN and CDR2 SYDVKM. The CDR3 is 15 amino acids. Trimming took 4 bases from V and 0 from J, leaving 12 bases between them. The CDR3 DNA follows: TGTGCCAGCAGTTCCTTCGGGGTTGTGAACACTGAAGCTTTCTTT. Translating it yields CASSSFGVVNTEAFF.

A few counts support this clone. The chain combines TRBV30 with TRBJ1-1; D ambiguous. Germline V CDR1 and CDR2: GTSNPN, SVGIG (reference sequence). CDR3 size: 16 residues. Trimming removed 2 bases at V and 1 base at J, with 17 bases between. The CDR3 reads CAWSPPVGRGNTEAFF. Written as DNA, the CDR3 is TGTGCCTGGAGTCCCCCAGTAGGGCGGGGGAACACTGAAGCTTTCTTT.

The V and J genes are TRBV27 and TRBJ2-1; D is unresolved. The V end lost 5 bases, the J end lost 0 bases, and 11 bases lay between the germline ends. The CDR3 has 15 amino acids. Germline-derived CDR1 and CDR2 are MNHEY and SMNVEV (reference sequence). DNA of the CDR3: TGTGCCAGCAGTAAAAGTGAGAGCTCCTACAATGAGCAGTTCTTC. As protein: CASSKSESSYNEQFF.

The chain carries TRBV28 and TRBJ1-5; tentative D call: TRBD1 (6 bases). Trimming left V 1 base short and J 3 bases short, with 13 bases between. Germline V gene data show CDR1 as MDHEN and CDR2 as SYDVKM. The CDR3 consists of 16 residues. In DNA form, the CDR3 reads TGTGCCAGCAGTTTATTCTACCGACAGGTCAATCAGCCCCAGCATTTT. This codes for CASSLFYRQVNQPQHF.

This clone appeared once. CDR3 in amino acids: CASSPTGGNTEAFF. The DNA of the CDR3 is TGTGCCAGCAGCCCTACGGGGGGGAACACTGAAGCTTTCTTT. The chain couples TRBV6-1 to TRBJ1-1; tentative D call: TRBD1 (5 bases). Trimming took 6 bases from V and 1 from J, leaving 12 bases between them. The CDR3 spans 14 residues. Germline CDR1 reads MNHNS; CDR2 reads SASEGT.

V usage is TRBV5-5 and J usage is TRBJ2-7, with 9 bases lining up with TRBD1. CDR3 size: 14 residues. Losses at the gene ends were 0 bases for V and 4 bases for J; bases not matched to a gene: 2. CDR1 and CDR2 from the germline V gene are SGHKS and YYEKEE (reference sequence). The CDR3 spells CASSLAGQGYEQYF. CDR3 DNA: TGTGCCAGCAGCTTGGCGGGACAGGGTTACGAGCAGTACTTC.

The chain's CDR3 is CASSLDQSPSGNTIYF. The DNA of the CDR3 is TGTGCCAGCAGCTTAGATCAATCGCCCTCTGGAAACACCATATATTTT. The chain has TRBV11-2 and TRBJ1-3; D remains unclear. The V end was cut by 0 bases, the J end by 0 bases, with 9 bases between. Germline loops: CDR1 SGHAT, CDR2 FQNNGV. The CDR3 has 16 amino acids.

This rearrangement joins TRBV7-9 to TRBJ2-6; TRBD1 might be the D (5 bases). Germline V lookup: CDR1 SEHNR, CDR2 FQNEAQ (reference sequence). The ends were cut back, 2 bases at V and 1 base at J, with 9 bases in the middle. The CDR3 loop spans 16 amino acids. The CDR3: CASSLKRTSGANVLTF. In DNA form, the CDR3 reads TGTGCCAGCAGCTTAAAAAGGACATCTGGGGCCAACGTCCTGACTTTC. The full variable domain, with the rest looked up from reference TRBV7-9 and TRBJ2-6, is DTGVSQNPRHKITKRGQNVTFRCDPISEHNRLYWYRQTLGQGPEFLTYFQNEAQLEKSRLLSDRFSAERPKGSFSTLEIQRTEQGDSAMYLCASSLKRTSGANVLTFGAGSRLTVL.

This chain uses TRBV11-2 with TRBJ2-5; the match to TRBD2 covers 7 bases. Trimming at V came to 1 base and at J to 4 bases, leaving 6 bases not matched to a gene. In germline, CDR1 is SGHAT, CDR2 FQNNGV. This CDR3 contains 15 residues. The CDR3 is CASSLGGGSGETQYF. In nucleotides, the CDR3 is TGTGCCAGCAGCTTAGGGGGGGGGTCCGGAGAGACCCAGTACTTC.

This clone was recorded once. The V call is TRBV7-9, the J call TRBJ1-2; D uncertain. Germline V CDR1 and CDR2: SEHNR, FQNEAQ (reference sequence). With 5 bases removed from V and 11 bases from J, the gap between germline ends came to 21 bases. CDR3 length: 14 amino acids. The CDR3 sequence is CASSPPAAPSRYTF. The CDR3, as DNA: TGTGCCAGCAGCCCCCCCGCCGCCCCCTCAAGATACACCTTC.

This clone was counted once. V usage is TRBV18 and J usage is TRBJ1-2; 7 bases line up with TRBD1. Trimming removed 3 bases from V and 4 bases from J; junction bases left unmatched: 8. Per the germline V gene, CDR1 is KGHSH and CDR2 is LQKENI. The CDR3 is made up of 15 amino acids. CDR3 loop: CASSPATGQGYGYTF. The CDR3 DNA sequence: TGTGCCAGCTCACCCGCGACAGGGCAGGGCTATGGCTACACCTTC.

This clone was seen a single time. V and J are TRBV29-1 and TRBJ2-7; D might be TRBD1 (7 bases). The V and J ends lost 8 bases and 6 bases respectively, with 29 bases between them. The CDR3 runs to 16 residues. CDR1 is SQVTM and CDR2 is ANQGSEA in the germline V gene. The DNA for the CDR3 is TGCAGCCCTGACCCCTCGAGGCAGGGGGGTCTCGGCGAGCAGTACTTC. This gives the protein CSPDPSRQGGLGEQYF.